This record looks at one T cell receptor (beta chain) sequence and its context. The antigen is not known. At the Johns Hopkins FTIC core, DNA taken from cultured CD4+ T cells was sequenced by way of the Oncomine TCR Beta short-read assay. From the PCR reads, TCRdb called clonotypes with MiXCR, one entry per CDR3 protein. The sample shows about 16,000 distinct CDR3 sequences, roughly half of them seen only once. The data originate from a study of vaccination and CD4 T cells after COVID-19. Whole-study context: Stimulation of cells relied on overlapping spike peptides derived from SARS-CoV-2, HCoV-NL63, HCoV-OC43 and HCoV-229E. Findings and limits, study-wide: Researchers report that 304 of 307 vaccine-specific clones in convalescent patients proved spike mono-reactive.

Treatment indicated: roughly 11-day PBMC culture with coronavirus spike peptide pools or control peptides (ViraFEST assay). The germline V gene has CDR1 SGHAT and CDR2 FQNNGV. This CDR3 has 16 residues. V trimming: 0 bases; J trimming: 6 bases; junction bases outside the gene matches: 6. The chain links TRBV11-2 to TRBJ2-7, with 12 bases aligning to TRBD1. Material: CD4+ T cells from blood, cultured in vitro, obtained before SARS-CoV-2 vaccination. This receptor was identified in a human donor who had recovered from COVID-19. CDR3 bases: TGTGCCAGCAGCTTAGAATGGGGGGACAGGGGGCGCGAGCAGTACTTC. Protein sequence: CASSLEWGDRGREQYF.